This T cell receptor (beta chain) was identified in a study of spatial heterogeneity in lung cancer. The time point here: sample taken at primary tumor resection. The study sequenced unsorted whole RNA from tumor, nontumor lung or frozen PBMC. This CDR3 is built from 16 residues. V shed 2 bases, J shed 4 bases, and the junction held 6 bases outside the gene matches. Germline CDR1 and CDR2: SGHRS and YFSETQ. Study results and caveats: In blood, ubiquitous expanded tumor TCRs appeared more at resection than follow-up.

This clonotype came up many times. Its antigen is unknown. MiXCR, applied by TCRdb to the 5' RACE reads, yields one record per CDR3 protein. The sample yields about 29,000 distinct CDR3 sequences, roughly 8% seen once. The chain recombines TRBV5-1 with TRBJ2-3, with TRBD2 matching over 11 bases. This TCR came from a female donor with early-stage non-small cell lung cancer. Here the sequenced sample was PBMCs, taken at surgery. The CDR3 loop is CASSFISGRGADTQYF. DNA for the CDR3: TGCGCCAGCAGCTTCATTAGCGGGAGGGGCGCAGATACGCAGTATTTT.